Following are 25 T cell receptor beta chains from one sample sequenced in a study of blood T cell repertoires in COVID-19 (dated by TCRdb to 2020 to 2022). Receptor amplification or capture employed the immunoSEQ multiplex PCR assay. Imported from immuneACCESS, the table was reduced by TCRdb to in-frame sequences with V and J called. These copies leave out some clones; in studies compared against another copy, an unresolved V gene accounts for under half, and the cause of the remainder is not known. This sample holds roughly 180,000 clones; less than 90% were observed only once. Clones ranked in the top ten supply roughly 20% of the sample. The specimen was peripheral blood. The receptors derive from a man in his 70s with active or convalescent COVID-19.

This clone was recorded a few times. The V gene is TRBV7-2, the J gene TRBJ1-3; possibly TRBD1 for D (6 bases). The CDR3 runs to 17 residues. CDR1 SGHTA and CDR2 FQGNSA come from the germline V gene. Trimming shortened V by 5 bases and J by 3 bases, and 20 bases separated the two germline ends. The CDR3 reads CASSQSTRPGVGNTIYF. CDR3 nucleotides: TGTGCCAGCAGCCAATCTACCCGACCAGGGGTTGGAAACACCATATATTTT.

The rearrangement uses TRBV7-2 and TRBJ1-1; D is ambiguous. Germline V gene data show CDR1 as SGHTA and CDR2 as FQGNSA. V was clipped by 5 bases and J by 4 bases, with 14 bases between them. CDR3 length: 14 amino acids. CDR3 sequence: CASSQTLSATEAFF. CDR3 bases: TGTGCCAGCAGCCAGACTCTTTCCGCCACTGAAGCTTTCTTT.

The rearrangement joins TRBV11-2 to TRBJ2-7; the D gene is possibly TRBD1 (6 bases). V lost 5 bases and J 1 base, leaving 12 bases between the germline ends. Germline values: CDR1 SGHAT, CDR2 FQNNGV. CDR3 size: 14 residues. The CDR3 DNA reads TGTGCCAGCAGCGACCCGGACAGTTCCTACGAGCAGTACTTC. The encoded protein is CASSDPDSSYEQYF.

V and J are TRBV12-3 or TRBV12-4 and TRBJ1-5; no reliable D call. CDR3 size: 12 residues. Trimming took 3 bases from V and 4 from J, leaving 4 bases between them. The chain's CDR3 is CASSFMNQPQHF. CDR3 sequence (DNA): TGTGCCAGCAGTTTTATGAATCAGCCCCAGCATTTT.

This chain connects TRBV5-1 to TRBJ1-2; 9 bases line up with TRBD1. The CDR3 length is 14 residues. Germline V CDR1 and CDR2: SGHRS, YFSETQ. V lost 3 bases to trimming and J lost 8 bases; unmatched junction nucleotides: 8. Here the CDR3 reads CASSSTGGDDGYTF. CDR3 DNA sequence: TGCGCCAGCAGCTCAACAGGGGGCGATGACGGCTACACCTTC.

The chain carries TRBV6-2 or TRBV6-3 and TRBJ1-6, with D unclear. The CDR3 is made up of 15 amino acids. The germline V gene has CDR1 MNHEY and CDR2 SVGEGT. The ends were cut back, 2 bases at V and 9 bases at J, with 14 bases in the middle. CDR3 residues: CASSYAGRPASPLHF. For the CDR3, the DNA is TGTGCCAGCAGTTACGCCGGGAGGCCGGCTTCACCCCTCCACTTT.

The chain links TRBV4-1 to TRBJ2-2, with D hard to call. Trimming removed 0 bases at V and 5 bases at J, with 7 bases between. Germline CDR1 is MGHRA and CDR2 is YSYEKL. The CDR3 contains 14 residues. As DNA, the CDR3 is TGCGCCAGCAGCCAAGATGCACAGACCGGGGAGCTGTTTTTT. This codes for CASSQDAQTGELFF.

The gene calls are TRBV18 and TRBJ1-6, with 11 bases fitting TRBD1. Per germline, CDR1 KGHSH and CDR2 LQKENI. After removal of 5 bases from V and 7 bases from J, the junction contained 4 bases not matched to a gene. The CDR3 runs to 15 residues. The CDR3 sequence is CASSGGDRGNSPLHF. For the CDR3, the DNA is TGTGCCAGCTCAGGAGGGGACAGGGGGAATTCACCCCTCCACTTT.

The chain has TRBV2 and TRBJ2-7; 7 bases are a match to TRBD1. Germline trimming cut 10 bases from V and 0 bases from J; bases unmatched to any gene: 9. This CDR3 region has 14 residues. Per germline, CDR1 SNHLY and CDR2 FYNNEI. The CDR3 DNA reads TGTGCCATACGACAGGGACCCATCTCCTACGAGCAGTACTTC. Translating gives CAIRQGPISYEQYF.

The V gene is TRBV3-1 (or the pseudogene TRBV3-2), the J gene TRBJ2-2; D remains ambiguous. Trimming took 1 base from V and 9 from J, leaving 6 bases between them. The CDR3 has 12 amino acids. Per the germline V gene, CDR1 is LGHDT and CDR2 is YNNKEL (reference sequence). CDR3 sequence: CASSQVEWELFF. The CDR3 nucleotides are TGTGCCAGCAGCCAAGTTGAGTGGGAGCTGTTTTTT.

This chain connects TRBV5-4 to TRBJ1-2, with 11 bases that match TRBD1. CDR1 is SGHNT, CDR2 YYREEE, per germline (reference sequence). Unmatched junction bases numbered 6, after V lost 0 bases and J lost 5 bases. This CDR3 has 16 residues. CDR3 sequence reads: CASSLGVGTGGYGYTF. The CDR3 coding sequence is TGTGCCAGCAGCTTGGGTGTGGGGACAGGGGGGTATGGCTACACCTTC.

This clone appeared a single time. The chain couples TRBV6-2 or TRBV6-3 to TRBJ1-5; no definite D call. The V and J ends lost 4 bases and 3 bases respectively, with 7 bases between them. Germline assignment: CDR1 MNHEY and CDR2 SVGEGT. The CDR3 has 13 residues. The CDR3 region is CASSLRSNQPQHF. The CDR3 DNA reads as TGTGCCAGCAGTTTGCGGTCCAATCAGCCCCAGCATTTT.

The gene calls are TRBV5-1 and TRBJ1-3; 7 positions match TRBD1. The CDR3 runs 16 residues. With V trimmed by 3 bases and J by 0 bases, 6 bases remained unmatched. Per the germline V gene, CDR1 is SGHRS and CDR2 is YFSETQ. CDR3 in amino acids: CASSSTGTASGNTIYF. In DNA form, the CDR3 reads TGCGCCAGCAGCTCAACCGGGACAGCCTCTGGAAACACCATATATTTT.

The chain has TRBV12-5 and TRBJ1-1; 7 bases agree with TRBD1. J was trimmed by 7 bases and V by 0 bases; bases with no gene match: 11. The germline V gene encodes CDR1 LGHNT and CDR2 FRNRAP. This CDR3 is built from 16 residues. The CDR3 loop reads CASGLVRRGGGGEAFF. The CDR3, as DNA: TGTGCTAGTGGTTTGGTACGAAGAGGGGGCGGAGGTGAAGCTTTCTTT. Combining the CDR3 with reference TRBV12-5 and TRBJ1-1 gives the whole variable domain DARVTQTPRHKVTEMGQEVTMRCQPILGHNTVFWYRQTMMQGLELLAYFRNRAPLDDSGMPKDRFSAEMPDATLATLKIQPSEPRDSAVYFCASGLVRRGGGGEAFFGQGTRLTVV.

V gene TRBV28 combines with J gene TRBJ2-7; D perhaps matches TRBD2 (7 bases). The germline V gene has CDR1 MDHEN and CDR2 SYDVKM. The germline V and J ends were trimmed by 5 bases and 5 bases, with 19 bases remaining between them. The CDR3 loop spans 15 amino acids. The CDR3 protein is CASSPGGHRRNEQYF. CDR3 nucleotide sequence: TGTGCCAGCAGTCCGGGGGGACACAGGAGGAACGAGCAGTACTTC. The variable domain in full, with the rest retrieved from reference TRBV28 and TRBJ2-7, is DVKVTQSSRYLVKRTGEKVFLECVQDMDHENMFWYRQDPGLGLRLIYFSYDVKMKEKGDIPEGYSVSREKKERFSLILESASTNQTSMYLCASSPGGHRRNEQYFGPGTRLTVT.

This clone was recorded once. J is TRBJ2-5 and V is TRBV5-1, with 7 nucleotides matching TRBD2. Germline V gene lookup returns CDR1 SGHRS and CDR2 YFSETQ. The CDR3 covers 14 residues. V was pared by 5 bases and J by 0 bases, with 4 bases of the junction left unmatched. The CDR3 bases are TGCGCCAGCAGGCTAGCGGCCCACCAAGAGACCCAGTACTTC. Translating gives CASRLAAHQETQYF.

The chain couples TRBV5-1 to TRBJ1-1; 9 bases fit TRBD1. CDR1 is SGHRS, CDR2 YFSETQ, per germline. The CDR3 covers 15 residues. The trim removed 3 bases at V and 4 bases at J, leaving 7 bases unmatched. The CDR3 loop is CASSSLGQGGTEAFF. CDR3 coding DNA: TGCGCCAGCAGCTCCTTGGGACAGGGTGGCACTGAAGCTTTCTTT.

The genes are TRBV28 and TRBJ1-2; 10 nucleotides align to TRBD1. Germline V CDR1 and CDR2: MDHEN, SYDVKM. Losses at the gene ends were 4 bases for V and 8 bases for J; bases not matched to a gene: 13. This CDR3 is 16 amino acids long. DNA of the CDR3: TGTGCCAGCAGTTGGGCCGGGACAGGGGACCTCGCGGGCTACACCTTC. It is translated as CASSWAGTGDLAGYTF.

V gene TRBV7-2 combines with J gene TRBJ2-7; TRBD1 matches at 9 bases. The CDR3 has 15 residues. Germline assignment: CDR1 SGHTA and CDR2 FQGNSA. Trimming took 1 base from V and 3 from J; bases not matched to a gene: 4. The CDR3 bases are TGTGCCAGCAGCTTAGGGGGGACAGGGAACTACGAGCAGTACTTC. Amino acids: CASSLGGTGNYEQYF.

The rearrangement joins TRBV18 to TRBJ1-4; the D gene is possibly TRBD1 (6 bases). Germline V lookup: CDR1 KGHSH, CDR2 LQKENI. The ends were cut back, 4 bases at V and 8 bases at J, with 11 bases in the middle. The CDR3 extends over 13 amino acids. CDR3 in DNA: TGTGCCAGCTCACGACAGGTGAAAGAAAAACTGTTTTTT. Amino acid sequence: CASSRQVKEKLFF. Based on the CDR3 plus reference TRBV18 and TRBJ1-4, the full variable domain is NAGVMQNPRHLVRRRGQEARLRCSPMKGHSHVYWYRQLPEEGLKFMVYLQKENIIDESGMPKERFSAEFPKEGPSILRIQQVVRGDSAAYFCASSRQVKEKLFFGSGTQLSVL.

As for this clone: The junction departs from the called germline gene at one end, perhaps through a read error. The chain joins TRBV18 to TRBJ1-1, with TRBD1 matching over 7 bases. Germline V lookup: CDR1 KGHSH, CDR2 LQKENI. The CDR3 covers 17 residues. The CDR3 nucleotides are TGTGCCAGCTCGCCACTGACAGGGACCTATATGAACACTGAAGCTTTCTTT. Amino acid sequence: CASSPLTGTYMNTEAFF.

The V call is TRBV7-2, the J call TRBJ1-1; tentatively, D is TRBD1 (5 bases). Germline loops: CDR1 SGHTA, CDR2 FQGNSA. Trimming removed 5 bases at V and 2 bases at J, with 21 bases between. CDR3 size: 17 residues. CDR3 residues: CASSVGGAAKFNTEAFF. In DNA form, the CDR3 reads TGTGCCAGCAGCGTAGGCGGGGCAGCTAAGTTTAACACTGAAGCTTTCTTT.

This clone has just one count. The gene calls are TRBV30 and TRBJ2-7; 7 nucleotides line up with TRBD1. The length of the CDR3 is 17 residues. V lost 5 bases to trimming and J lost 0 bases; unmatched junction nucleotides: 16. Looked up from germline, CDR1 is GTSNPN and CDR2 is SVGIG (reference sequence). The CDR3 here is CAWGPPGQIHISYEQYF. CDR3 bases: TGTGCCTGGGGGCCACCGGGACAGATACATATCTCCTACGAGCAGTACTTC.

The genes are TRBV7-2 and TRBJ2-2; unclear D gene. CDR3 length equals 14 residues. Germline V gives CDR1 SGHTA, CDR2 FQGNSA. Trimming stripped 1 base from V and 3 bases from J, with 6 bases between. CDR3 coding DNA: TGTGCCAGCAGCTTAGTACAGTACACCGGGGAGCTGTTTTTT. Its translation is CASSLVQYTGELFF.

The chain employs TRBV6-5 and TRBJ1-2; D is ambiguous. This CDR3 has 13 residues. V was clipped by 6 bases and J by 3 bases, with 11 bases between them. Germline lookup yields CDR1 MNHEY and CDR2 SVGAGI. Here the CDR3 DNA reads TGTGCCAGCAGCCCCTCCCGGGACTATGGCTACACCTTC. It specifies CASSPSRDYGYTF.